The following is a T cell receptor (beta chain) sequence with its context. This record comes from a study of blood T cell repertoires in COVID-19. Original processing methods: Estimation of nucleated cell counts was performed using reference gene primer amplification. TCRdb keeps only in-frame clones here, not all; method: immunoSEQ multiplex PCR. The D gene and trimming were derived from the DNA, and the V and J assignments and clone size from that table. The table records about 20,000 clones, roughly 90% of them present only once. The V end lost 2 bases, the J end lost 0 bases, and 12 bases lay between the germline ends. Germline CDR1 is GTSNPN and CDR2 is SVGIG (reference sequence). There are 15 residues in the CDR3.

Sequencing was performed on peripheral blood. V gene TRBV30 combines with J gene TRBJ2-3, with TRBD1 as a possible D gene (5 bases). The sequence was obtained from a human donor in a cohort sampled during active COVID-19. The CDR3 nucleotides are TGTGCCTGGAGTTCAGGGCCCTATAGCACAGATACGCAGTATTTT. This translates into CAWSSGPYSTDTQYF.